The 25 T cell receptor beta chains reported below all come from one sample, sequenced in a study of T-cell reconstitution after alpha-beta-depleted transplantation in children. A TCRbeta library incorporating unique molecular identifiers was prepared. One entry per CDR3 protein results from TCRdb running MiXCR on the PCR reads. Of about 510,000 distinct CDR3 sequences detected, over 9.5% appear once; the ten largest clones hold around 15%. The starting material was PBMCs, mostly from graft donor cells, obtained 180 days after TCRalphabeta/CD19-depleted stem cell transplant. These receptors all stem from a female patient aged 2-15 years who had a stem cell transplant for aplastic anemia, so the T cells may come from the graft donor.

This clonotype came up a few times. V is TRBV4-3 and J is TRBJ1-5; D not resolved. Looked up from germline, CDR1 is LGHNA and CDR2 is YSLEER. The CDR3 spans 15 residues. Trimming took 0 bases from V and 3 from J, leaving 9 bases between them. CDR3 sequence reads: CASSQDRQPNQPQHF. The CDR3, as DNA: TGCGCCAGCAGCCAAGATCGCCAGCCCAATCAGCCCCAGCATTTT.

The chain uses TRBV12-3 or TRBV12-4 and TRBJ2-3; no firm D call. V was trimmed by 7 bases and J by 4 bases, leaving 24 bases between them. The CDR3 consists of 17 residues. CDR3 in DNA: TGTGCCAGCACCATATCGACAATACCGGGTCTCGCAGATACGCAGTATTTT. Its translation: CASTISTIPGLADTQYF.

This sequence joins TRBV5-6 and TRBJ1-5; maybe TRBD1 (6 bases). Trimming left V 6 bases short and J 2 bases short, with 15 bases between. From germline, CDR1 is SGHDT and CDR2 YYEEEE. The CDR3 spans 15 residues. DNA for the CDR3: TGTGCCAGCACATACGGGGGCCAGGGCAATCAGCCCCAGCATTTT. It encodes CASTYGGQGNQPQHF.

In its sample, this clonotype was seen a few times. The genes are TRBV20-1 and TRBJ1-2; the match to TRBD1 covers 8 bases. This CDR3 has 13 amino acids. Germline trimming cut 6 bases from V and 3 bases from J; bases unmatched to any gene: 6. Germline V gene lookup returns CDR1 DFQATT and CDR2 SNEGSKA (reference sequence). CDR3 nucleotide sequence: TGCAGTGCCGTTGGGACAGGCGACTATGGCTACACCTTC. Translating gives CSAVGTGDYGYTF.

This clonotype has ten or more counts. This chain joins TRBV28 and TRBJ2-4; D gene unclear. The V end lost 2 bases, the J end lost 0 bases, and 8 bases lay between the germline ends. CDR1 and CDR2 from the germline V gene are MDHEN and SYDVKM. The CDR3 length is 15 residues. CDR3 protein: CASSLNGLAKNIQYF. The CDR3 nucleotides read TGTGCCAGCAGTTTAAACGGGTTAGCCAAAAACATTCAGTACTTC. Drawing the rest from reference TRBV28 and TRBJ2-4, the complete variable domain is DVKVTQSSRYLVKRTGEKVFLECVQDMDHENMFWYRQDPGLGLRLIYFSYDVKMKEKGDIPEGYSVSREKKERFSLILESASTNQTSMYLCASSLNGLAKNIQYFGAGTRLSVL.

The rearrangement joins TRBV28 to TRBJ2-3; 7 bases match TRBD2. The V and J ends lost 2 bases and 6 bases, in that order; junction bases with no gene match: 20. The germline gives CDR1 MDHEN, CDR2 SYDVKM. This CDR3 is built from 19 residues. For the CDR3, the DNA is TGTGCCAGCAGTTTAGTTTTGGGCACTAGCGACTCCTTTGTGGATACGCAGTATTTT. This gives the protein CASSLVLGTSDSFVDTQYF.

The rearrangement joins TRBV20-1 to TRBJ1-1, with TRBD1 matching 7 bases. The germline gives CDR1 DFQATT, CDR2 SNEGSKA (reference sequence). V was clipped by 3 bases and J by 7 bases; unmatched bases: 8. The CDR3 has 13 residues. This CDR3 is CSASSWGQSEAFF. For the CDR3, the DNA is TGCAGTGCTAGTTCATGGGGACAGAGTGAAGCTTTCTTT.

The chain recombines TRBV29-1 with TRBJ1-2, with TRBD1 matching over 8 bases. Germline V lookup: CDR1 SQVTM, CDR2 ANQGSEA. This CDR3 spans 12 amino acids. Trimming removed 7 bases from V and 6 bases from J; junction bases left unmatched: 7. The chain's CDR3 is CSGAGGSDGYTF. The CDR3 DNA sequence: TGCAGCGGGGCAGGGGGCAGTGATGGCTACACCTTC.

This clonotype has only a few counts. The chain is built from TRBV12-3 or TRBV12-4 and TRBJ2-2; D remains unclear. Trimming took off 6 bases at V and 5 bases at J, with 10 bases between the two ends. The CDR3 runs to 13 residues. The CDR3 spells CASRGMGTGELFF. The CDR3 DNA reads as TGTGCCAGCAGGGGGATGGGAACCGGGGAGCTGTTTTTT.

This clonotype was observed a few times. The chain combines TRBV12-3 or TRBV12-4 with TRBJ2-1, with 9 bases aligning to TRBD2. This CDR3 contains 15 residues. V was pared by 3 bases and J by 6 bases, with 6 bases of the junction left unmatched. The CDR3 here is CASSFLAGCGNEQFF. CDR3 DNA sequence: TGTGCCAGCAGTTTTCTAGCGGGGTGCGGCAATGAGCAGTTCTTC.

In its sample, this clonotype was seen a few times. The CDR3 DNA is TGTGCCAGCAGCCAAGAATCACGGGCGGGAGGGCCATCCGGGGAGCTGTTTTTT. Its protein is CASSQESRAGGPSGELFF. The V and J genes are TRBV4-2 and TRBJ2-2, with 9 positions matching TRBD2. Germline V gives CDR1 LGHNA, CDR2 YNFKEQ. Trimming cost V 0 bases and J 6 bases; bases outside gene matches: 11. This CDR3 spans 18 amino acids.

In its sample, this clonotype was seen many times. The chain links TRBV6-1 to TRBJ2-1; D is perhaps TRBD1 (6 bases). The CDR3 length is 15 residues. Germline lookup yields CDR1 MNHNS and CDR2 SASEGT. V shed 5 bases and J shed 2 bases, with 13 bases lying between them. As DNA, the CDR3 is TGTGCCAGCAGTCAACAGGGCTTCACCTACAATGAGCAGTTCTTC. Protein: CASSQQGFTYNEQFF.

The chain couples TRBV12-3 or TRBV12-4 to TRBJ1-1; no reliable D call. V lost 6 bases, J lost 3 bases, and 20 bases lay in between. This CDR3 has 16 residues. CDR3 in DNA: TGTGCCAGCAGGACCCGTGTTGGGGTTCGGGACACTGAAGCTTTCTTT. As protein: CASRTRVGVRDTEAFF.

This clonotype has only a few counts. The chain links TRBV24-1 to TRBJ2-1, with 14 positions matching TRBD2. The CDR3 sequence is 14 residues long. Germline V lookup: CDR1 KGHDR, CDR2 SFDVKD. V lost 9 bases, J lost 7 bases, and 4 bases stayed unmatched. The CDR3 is CATSGTSGRNEQFF. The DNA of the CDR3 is TGTGCCACCTCCGGGACTAGCGGGAGAAATGAGCAGTTCTTC.

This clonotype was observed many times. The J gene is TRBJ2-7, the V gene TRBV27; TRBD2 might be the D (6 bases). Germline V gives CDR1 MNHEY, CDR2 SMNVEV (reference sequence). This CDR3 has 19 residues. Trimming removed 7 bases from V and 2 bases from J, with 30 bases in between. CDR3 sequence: CASTTGGPSAPRDPYEQYF. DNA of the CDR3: TGTGCCAGCACCACAGGAGGTCCTAGCGCCCCAAGGGATCCCTACGAGCAGTACTTC.

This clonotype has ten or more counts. The CDR3 here is CASSLPARGQEEAFF. The CDR3 nucleotides read TGTGCCAGCAGTTTACCAGCGAGGGGGCAAGAGGAAGCTTTCTTT. The chain links TRBV28 to TRBJ1-1, with TRBD1 identical over 7 bases. There are 15 residues in the CDR3. V was clipped by 2 bases and J by 8 bases; unmatched bases: 11. Germline V gives CDR1 MDHEN, CDR2 SYDVKM.

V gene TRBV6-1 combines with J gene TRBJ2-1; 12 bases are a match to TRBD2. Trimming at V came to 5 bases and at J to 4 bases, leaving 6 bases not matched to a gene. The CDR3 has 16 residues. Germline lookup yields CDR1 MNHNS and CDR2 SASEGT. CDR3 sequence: CASSPTSGSRYNEQFF. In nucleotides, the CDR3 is TGTGCCAGCAGTCCGACTAGCGGGAGCAGGTACAATGAGCAGTTCTTC.

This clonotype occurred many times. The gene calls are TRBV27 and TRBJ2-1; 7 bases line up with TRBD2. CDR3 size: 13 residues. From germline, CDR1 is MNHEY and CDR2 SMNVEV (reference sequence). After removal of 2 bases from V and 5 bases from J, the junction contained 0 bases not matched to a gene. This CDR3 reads CASSLRGDNEQFF. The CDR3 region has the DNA TGTGCCAGCAGTTTACGGGGGGACAATGAGCAGTTCTTC.

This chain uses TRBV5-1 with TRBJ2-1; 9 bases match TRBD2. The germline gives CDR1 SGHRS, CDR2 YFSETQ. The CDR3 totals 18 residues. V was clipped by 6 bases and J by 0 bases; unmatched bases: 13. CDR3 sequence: CASTNSGSVLSSYNEQFF. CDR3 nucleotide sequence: TGCGCCAGCACAAATAGCGGGAGTGTCCTTAGCTCCTACAATGAGCAGTTCTTC.

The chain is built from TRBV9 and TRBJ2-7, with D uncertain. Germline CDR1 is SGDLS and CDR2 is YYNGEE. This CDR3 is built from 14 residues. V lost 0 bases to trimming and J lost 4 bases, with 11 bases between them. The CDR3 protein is CASSVALYPYEQYF. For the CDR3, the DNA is TGTGCCAGCAGCGTAGCTCTGTATCCGTACGAGCAGTACTTC.

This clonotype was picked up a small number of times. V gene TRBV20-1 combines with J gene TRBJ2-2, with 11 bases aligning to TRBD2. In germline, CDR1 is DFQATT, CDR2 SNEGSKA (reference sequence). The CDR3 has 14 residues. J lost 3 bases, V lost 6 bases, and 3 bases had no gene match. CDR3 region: CSATSGKYTGELFF. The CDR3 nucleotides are TGCAGTGCGACTAGCGGGAAGTACACCGGGGAGCTGTTTTTT.

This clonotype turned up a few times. Here the CDR3 DNA reads TGTGCCAGCAGTTACTCACCAGCGGGGCCTACCTACGAGCAGTACTTC. Protein sequence: CASSYSPAGPTYEQYF. The chain carries TRBV6-2 or TRBV6-3 and TRBJ2-7, with 7 nucleotides matching TRBD2. Trimming cost V 0 bases and J 2 bases; bases outside gene matches: 7. Germline-derived CDR1 and CDR2 are MNHEY and SVGEGT. The CDR3 consists of 16 residues.

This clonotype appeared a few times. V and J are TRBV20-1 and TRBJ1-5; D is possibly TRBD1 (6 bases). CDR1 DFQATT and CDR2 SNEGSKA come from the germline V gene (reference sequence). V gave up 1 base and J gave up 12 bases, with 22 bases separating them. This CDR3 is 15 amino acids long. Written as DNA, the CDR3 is TGCAGTGCTAGAGCGATGGGGCAGGGGACCGATCACCAGCATTTT. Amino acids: CSARAMGQGTDHQHF.

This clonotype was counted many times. CDR3 in amino acids: CASSFRNQPQHF. Written as DNA, the CDR3 is TGTGCCAGCAGTTTCCGTAATCAGCCCCAGCATTTT. The V gene is TRBV27, the J gene TRBJ1-5; no clear D. CDR1 is MNHEY, CDR2 SMNVEV, per germline (reference sequence). The CDR3 contains 12 residues. Trimming removed 3 bases from V and 4 bases from J, with 4 bases in between.

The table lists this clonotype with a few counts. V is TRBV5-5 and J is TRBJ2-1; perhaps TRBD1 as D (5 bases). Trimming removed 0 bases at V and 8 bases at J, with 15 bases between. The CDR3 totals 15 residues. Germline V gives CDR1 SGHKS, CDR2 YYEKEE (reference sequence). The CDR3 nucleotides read TGTGCCAGCAGCTTGGTAGGGGCTCAGGGTCATGAGCAGTTCTTC. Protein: CASSLVGAQGHEQFF.